The next 23 T cell receptor beta chains were all read from a single sample in a study of T-cell memory formation after mild COVID-19. TCRdb re-called the 5' RACE reads through MiXCR, storing one row per CDR3 protein. The sample lists fewer than 250,000 distinct CDR3 sequences, about 10% seen once, with approximately 3% in the top ten. Sequences were obtained from PBMCs or a T cell subset sorted from them (not recorded which). The receptor source for this set is a man aged 18 to 30 who had mild COVID-19 (a few samples of this study predate the infection). Cell type and time point are not known.

The chain recombines TRBV21-1 with TRBJ2-7; the DNA was not compared with TRBD1, the D call given in the table. TRBV21-1 is a known pseudogene. The length of the CDR3 is 15 residues. The CDR3 loop reads CASSDHRAVFYEQYV. CDR3 DNA: TGTGCCAGCAGCGATCACAGGGCAGTGTTCTACGAGCAGTACGTC.

The rearrangement joins TRBV7-8 to TRBJ2-1, with 7 positions matching TRBD2. Germline V gene sequence: CDR1 SGHVS, CDR2 FQNEAQ. The junction had 8 bases not matched to a gene; V was cut back by 0 bases and J by 6 bases. This CDR3 contains 16 residues. The CDR3 is CASSLAHGGSVNEQFF. The CDR3 bases are TGTGCCAGCAGCTTAGCGCACGGGGGGTCGGTCAATGAGCAGTTCTTC. The variable domain in full, with the rest retrieved from reference TRBV7-8 and TRBJ2-1, is GAGVSQSPRYKVAKRGQDVALRCDPISGHVSLFWYQQALGQGPEFLTYFQNEAQLDKSGLPSDRFFAERPEGSVSTLKIQRTQQEDSAVYLCASSLAHGGSVNEQFFGPGTRLTVL.

This clonotype was observed a single time. The chain couples TRBV7-9 to TRBJ2-6; no firm D call. V gave up 8 bases and J gave up 0 bases, with 8 bases separating them. Germline V gene sequence: CDR1 SEHNR, CDR2 FQNEAQ (reference sequence). The length of the CDR3 is 14 residues. In nucleotides, the CDR3 is TGTGCCAGCGGTCAACGCTCTGGGGCCAACGTCCTGACTTTC. Its protein is CASGQRSGANVLTF.

The chain employs TRBV24-1 and TRBJ1-5, with D hard to call. The CDR3 is 14 amino acids. In germline, CDR1 is KGHDR, CDR2 SFDVKD. V was shortened by 4 bases and J by 3 bases, with 9 bases between the two germline ends. The CDR3 DNA reads TGTGCCACCAGTGAGCGGCAGTTCAATCAGCCCCAGCATTTT. Protein: CATSERQFNQPQHF.

This clonotype was detected many times. The chain is built from TRBV3-1 and TRBJ1-5; tentatively, D is TRBD1 (5 bases). This CDR3 is 15 amino acids long. Trimming took off 2 bases at V and 5 bases at J, with 13 bases between the two ends. Germline V gene lookup returns CDR1 LGHDT and CDR2 YNNKEL (reference sequence). CDR3 coding DNA: TGTGCCAGCAGCCAATCCTCAGGGCTGGATCAGCCCCAGCATTTT. This sequence encodes CASSQSSGLDQPQHF. Looking up the rest from reference TRBV3-1 and TRBJ1-5 gives the full variable domain: DTAVSQTPKYLVTQMGNDKSIKCEQNLGHDTMYWYKQDSKKFLKIMFSYNNKELIINETVPNRFSPKSPDKAHLNLHINSLELGDSAVYFCASSQSSGLDQPQHFGDGTRLSIL.

This clonotype has just a few counts. The V and J genes are TRBV29-1 and TRBJ1-1; no definite D call. This CDR3 has 13 amino acids. Germline lookup yields CDR1 SQVTM and CDR2 ANQGSEA. Trimming shortened V by 8 bases and J by 5 bases, and 18 bases separated the two germline ends. The CDR3 nucleotides are TGCAGCCTCCACCCCCGGGTATCGACTGAAGCTTTCTTT. It encodes CSLHPRVSTEAFF.

A single count supports this clonotype. DNA for the CDR3: TGCGCCAGCAGCTTGGAGGGGACAGGGAGGACTGAAGCTTTCTTT. Protein product: CASSLEGTGRTEAFF. The J gene is TRBJ1-1, the V gene TRBV5-1, with 9 bases matching TRBD1. Germline V lookup: CDR1 SGHRS, CDR2 YFSETQ. The CDR3 extends over 15 amino acids. The J segment lost 5 bases and the V segment lost 0 bases, leaving 5 bases of the junction unmatched.

The chain uses TRBV4-1 and TRBJ2-7; D perhaps matches TRBD1 (6 bases). There are 15 residues in the CDR3. Germline CDR1 reads MGHRA; CDR2 reads YSYEKL. V was pared by 5 bases and J by 4 bases, with 18 bases between. In nucleotides, the CDR3 is TGCGCCAGCAGCTTGACTGTAGAGCAGGGGTACGAGCAGTACTTC. Protein sequence: CASSLTVEQGYEQYF.

This clonotype was seen a few times. This chain uses TRBV4-1 with TRBJ1-2; D unresolved. The CDR3 consists of 13 residues. The V and J ends lost 5 bases and 1 base respectively, with 8 bases between them. Germline values: CDR1 MGHRA, CDR2 YSYEKL. In DNA, the CDR3 is TGCGCCAGCAGCGAACGGAATAACTATGGCTACACCTTC. Amino acids: CASSERNNYGYTF.

This clonotype came up a few times. J is TRBJ2-1 and V is TRBV7-3; no clear D. The V and J ends lost 2 bases and 5 bases respectively, with 7 bases between them. Germline CDR1 is SGHTA and CDR2 is FQGTGA. CDR3 size: 13 residues. CDR3 residues: CASSLSKHNEQFF. DNA of the CDR3: TGTGCCAGCAGCTTATCCAAGCACAATGAGCAGTTCTTC.

The table lists this clonotype with many counts. This sequence joins TRBV12-3 or TRBV12-4 and TRBJ2-5; 7 bases are shared with TRBD1. V was clipped by 5 bases and J by 5 bases; unmatched bases: 14. The CDR3 runs to 16 residues. CDR3 amino acids: CASSEPTATGDETQYF. For the CDR3, the DNA is TGTGCCAGCAGTGAACCAACCGCCACAGGGGATGAGACCCAGTACTTC.

The table lists this clonotype with a few counts. V is TRBV27 and J is TRBJ2-3; the D gene is possibly TRBD2 (5 bases). V shed 5 bases and J shed 0 bases, with 12 bases lying between them. Germline V lookup: CDR1 MNHEY, CDR2 SMNVEV (reference sequence). The CDR3 runs to 15 residues. The DNA of the CDR3 is TGTGCCAGCAGTCTACAGCGGACTAGCACAGATACGCAGTATTTT. It translates to CASSLQRTSTDTQYF.

This clonotype turned up a few times. This chain links TRBV6-2 or TRBV6-3 with TRBJ1-5; TRBD1 aligns across 7 bases. After removal of 5 bases from V and 2 bases from J, the junction contained 6 bases not matched to a gene. This CDR3 has 15 amino acids. Germline loops: CDR1 MNHEY, CDR2 SVGEGT. CDR3 loop: CASSPLTGGNQPQHF. The CDR3 bases are TGTGCCAGCAGTCCCCTCACAGGGGGCAATCAGCCCCAGCATTTT.

This clonotype was seen repeatedly, ten times or more. V usage is TRBV6-5 and J usage is TRBJ2-3; D may match TRBD1 or TRBD2 (5 bases each). CDR1 and CDR2 (germline): MNHEY, SVGAGI. The CDR3 sequence is 17 residues long. Trimming took 5 bases from V and 1 from J, leaving 19 bases between them. CDR3 in DNA: TGTGCCAGCAGTGCAGACGACGTGGGACGTGGCACAGATACGCAGTATTTT. Its translation: CASSADDVGRGTDTQYF.

This rearrangement joins TRBV6-2 or TRBV6-3 to TRBJ2-7; D remains ambiguous. There are 14 residues in the CDR3. The V gene lost 0 bases and the J gene lost 0 bases, with 6 bases spanning the gap. Germline V CDR1 and CDR2: MNHEY, SVGEGT. CDR3 sequence (DNA): TGTGCCAGCAGTTACTCGGCGGCCTCCTACGAGCAGTACTTC. Amino acid sequence: CASSYSAASYEQYF.

A few counts support this clonotype. The chain uses TRBV6-5 and TRBJ2-1; 9 positions agree with TRBD2. Per the germline V gene, CDR1 is MNHEY and CDR2 is SVGAGI. V shed 6 bases, J shed 7 bases, and the junction held 7 bases outside the gene matches. The CDR3 extends over 14 amino acids. The CDR3 DNA reads TGTGCCAGCAGCCCGGGACTAGCCCTGAATGAGCAGTTCTTC. As protein: CASSPGLALNEQFF.

The chain is built from TRBV27 and TRBJ1-2; D is unclear. V was pared by 6 bases and J by 3 bases, with 20 bases between. The CDR3 loop spans 16 amino acids. Germline V lookup: CDR1 MNHEY, CDR2 SMNVEV (reference sequence). The CDR3 here is CASSLTATRIYYGYTF. The CDR3, as DNA: TGTGCCAGCAGCCTTACGGCGACCCGGATTTACTATGGCTACACCTTC.

This clonotype was observed a handful of times. V is TRBV11-2 and J is TRBJ2-2, with 7 positions matching TRBD1. Per germline, CDR1 SGHAT and CDR2 FQNNGV. V dropped 3 bases and J dropped 1; count of bases not matched to a gene: 5. The CDR3 runs to 16 residues. CDR3 region: CASSFFTGVNTGELFF. Written as DNA, the CDR3 is TGTGCCAGCAGCTTTTTCACAGGGGTGAACACCGGGGAGCTGTTTTTT.

The chain recombines TRBV5-1 with TRBJ2-3; TRBD2 aligns across 16 bases. Germline CDR1 and CDR2: SGHRS and YFSETQ. The J segment lost 2 bases and the V segment lost 4 bases, leaving 4 bases of the junction unmatched. This CDR3 has 17 residues. The chain's CDR3 is CASSRGLAGGSTDTQYF. The DNA of the CDR3 is TGCGCCAGCAGCAGGGGACTAGCGGGGGGGTCCACAGATACGCAGTATTTT.

Many counts were recorded for this clonotype. The chain recombines TRBV12-3 or TRBV12-4 with TRBJ2-1; 7 bases line up with TRBD2. With V trimmed by 4 bases and J by 3 bases, 6 bases remained unmatched. The CDR3 spans 15 residues. The CDR3 DNA reads TGTGCCAGCAGTTCGCAGGGCGGGGGCTACAATGAGCAGTTCTTC. Amino acid sequence: CASSSQGGGYNEQFF.

There are many counts of this clonotype. The chain carries TRBV12-3 or TRBV12-4 and TRBJ2-5; D remains ambiguous. V lost 6 bases and J lost 0, with 5 bases in between. The CDR3 is made up of 12 amino acids. The CDR3 loop is CASSFHQETQYF. As DNA, the CDR3 is TGTGCCAGCAGCTTCCACCAAGAGACCCAGTACTTC.

A few counts support this clonotype. The rearrangement uses TRBV20-1 and TRBJ2-2; perhaps TRBD2 as D (6 bases). The germline V gene has CDR1 DFQATT and CDR2 SNEGSKA (reference sequence). With 2 bases removed from V and 5 bases from J, the gap between germline ends came to 12 bases. This CDR3 is built from 14 residues. CDR3 loop: CSARRRGATGELFF. DNA of the CDR3: TGCAGTGCTAGACGGCGGGGCGCTACCGGGGAGCTGTTTTTT.

The rearrangement joins TRBV12-3 or TRBV12-4 to TRBJ2-3, with 11 bases identical to TRBD1. This CDR3 spans 15 amino acids. Trimming took 4 bases from V and 0 from J; bases not matched to a gene: 0. This CDR3 is CASSWDRGSTDTQYF. As DNA, the CDR3 is TGTGCCAGCAGTTGGGACAGGGGGAGCACAGATACGCAGTATTTT.